This passage covers 8 T cell receptor beta chains from one sample sequenced in a study of T cells in Graves' hyperthyroidism and ophthalmopathy. Amplification of TCR beta CDR3 regions was performed using RNA transcripts as template. The HTBI primer set served for first-round RT-PCR of the TCR CDR3. TCRdb used MiXCR to reprocess the multiplex PCR reads, holding one entry per CDR3 protein. Of about 480,000 distinct CDR3 sequences in the sample, about an eighth were seen once. Sequencing was performed on blood. Receptors originate from a woman aged 18-30 years with Graves' hyperthyroidism.

This clonotype was observed at least ten times. The chain is built from TRBV24-1 and TRBJ2-7; tentatively, D is TRBD1 (6 bases). The CDR3 length is 15 residues. V lost 4 bases and J 4 bases, leaving 16 bases between the germline ends. Germline CDR1 reads KGHDR; CDR2 reads SFDVKD. CDR3 sequence: CATSDTKGGLYEQYF. The CDR3 coding sequence is TGTGCCACCAGTGACACGAAAGGGGGTTTGTACGAGCAGTACTTC.

This chain uses TRBV3-1 with TRBJ1-1; no firm D call. CDR1 and CDR2 from the germline V gene are LGHDT and YNNKEL (reference sequence). V was shortened by 4 bases and J by 7 bases, with 22 bases between the two germline ends. The CDR3 runs to 16 residues. In DNA, the CDR3 is TGTGCCAGCAGCCCAGTAGGACCGTCGGCCCTCGATGAAGCTTTCTTT. This gives the protein CASSPVGPSALDEAFF.

In its sample, this clonotype was seen many times. The rearrangement joins TRBV12-3 or TRBV12-4 to TRBJ2-7; weak D call: TRBD1 (5 bases). The CDR3 covers 12 residues. The V end lost 6 bases, the J end lost 3 bases, and 9 bases lay between the germline ends. The CDR3 region is CASSSDSYEQYF. As DNA, the CDR3 is TGTGCCAGCAGCTCTGACAGCTACGAGCAGTACTTC.

This clonotype has at least ten counts. In nucleotides, the CDR3 is TGTGCCAGCAGGACAGGGGAGGCCACCGGGGAGCTGTTTTTT. Translation gives CASRTGEATGELFF. V usage is TRBV6-1 and J usage is TRBJ2-2, with 8 bases lining up with TRBD1. This CDR3 region has 14 residues. Per the germline V gene, CDR1 is MNHNS and CDR2 is SASEGT. Trimming took 6 bases from V and 4 from J; bases not matched to a gene: 4.

This clonotype showed up many times. The chain carries TRBV12-3 or TRBV12-4 and TRBJ2-1; tentatively, D is TRBD2 (6 bases). The CDR3 is 14 residues long. V lost 5 bases and J 5 bases, leaving 13 bases between the germline ends. This chain's CDR3 is CASSTGASNNEQFF. The DNA of the CDR3 is TGTGCCAGCAGTACGGGAGCTAGCAACAATGAGCAGTTCTTC.

This clonotype showed up many times. This sequence joins TRBV12-5 and TRBJ2-1, with no clear D. Germline V gives CDR1 LGHNT, CDR2 FRNRAP. V lost 4 bases to trimming and J lost 7 bases, with 11 bases between them. The CDR3 runs 13 residues. CDR3 loop: CASGSGSLNEQFF. The CDR3 DNA reads TGTGCTAGTGGTTCGGGTAGTTTGAATGAGCAGTTCTTC.

This clonotype was counted between two and nine times. A much larger clone lies one base from this, so it may be a read error. The chain joins TRBV2 to TRBJ1-1; D perhaps matches TRBD1 (6 bases). Germline assignment: CDR1 SNHLY and CDR2 FYNNEI. This CDR3 is 13 amino acids long. CDR3 bases: TGTGCCAACAGTCCAGAGGGGGACACTGAAGCTTTCTTT. It specifies CANSPEGDTEAFF.

This rearrangement joins TRBV30 to TRBJ1-5; TRBD1 is a possible D gene (6 bases). V lost 0 bases and J lost 0, with 12 bases in between. Germline CDR1 GTSNPN, CDR2 SVGIG (reference sequence). The CDR3 covers 16 residues. For the CDR3, the DNA is TGTGCCTGGAGTGTCTTCGGACAGAATAGCAATCAGCCCCAGCATTTT. As protein: CAWSVFGQNSNQPQHF.